Shown below are 17 T cell receptor beta chains from a single sample sequenced in a study of blood T cell repertoires in COVID-19. Repertoires were generated with immunoSEQ multiplex PCR, while TCRdb's copy carries only in-frame clones and drops some. The data contain 200,000 to 250,000 clones, about 90% of them singletons. The sequencing input was PBMCs or T cells enriched from blood (not recorded which). The origin of the receptors is a man aged 45-65 years who had been exposed to COVID-19.

This clone was counted a few times. The chain has TRBV2 and TRBJ1-1; TRBD1 aligns across 7 bases. The V segment lost 8 bases and the J segment 2 bases; nucleotides outside the gene matches: 5. The CDR3 is 13 residues long. Germline V lookup: CDR1 SNHLY, CDR2 FYNNEI. Written as DNA, the CDR3 is TGTGCCAGCTCGACAGGGAGTAACACTGAAGCTTTCTTT. Protein product: CASSTGSNTEAFF. Filled out from reference TRBV2 and TRBJ1-1, the complete variable domain reads EPEVTQTPSHQVTQMGQEVILRCVPISNHLYFYWYRQILGQKVEFLVSFYNNEISEKSEIFDDQFSVERPDGSNFTLKIRSTKLEDSAMYFCASSTGSNTEAFFGQGTRLTVV.

V is TRBV2 and J is TRBJ1-1, with D maybe TRBD1 (5 bases). This CDR3 has 15 residues. Trimming cost V 1 base and J 4 bases, with 13 bases left between them. Germline-derived CDR1 and CDR2 are SNHLY and FYNNEI. This chain's CDR3 is CASSEEVGGATEAFF. CDR3 sequence (DNA): TGTGCCAGCAGTGAAGAAGTAGGTGGGGCCACTGAAGCTTTCTTT. Full variable domain (remainder filled in from reference TRBV2 and TRBJ1-1): EPEVTQTPSHQVTQMGQEVILRCVPISNHLYFYWYRQILGQKVEFLVSFYNNEISEKSEIFDDQFSVERPDGSNFTLKIRSTKLEDSAMYFCASSEEVGGATEAFFGQGTRLTVV.

This clone was detected only once. The chain combines TRBV5-1 with TRBJ2-1; TRBD2 might be the D (5 bases). CDR1 and CDR2 from the germline V gene are SGHRS and YFSETQ. This CDR3 contains 15 residues. V shed 0 bases and J shed 7 bases, with 14 bases lying between them. CDR3 protein: CASSLEVYPGNEQFF. As DNA, the CDR3 is TGCGCCAGCAGCTTGGAAGTTTACCCGGGGAATGAGCAGTTCTTC.

The gene calls are TRBV7-6 and TRBJ2-3, with D possibly TRBD2 on 6 matching bases. The germline CDR1 and CDR2 sequences are SGHVS and FNYEAQ. V was clipped by 3 bases and J by 4 bases, with 17 bases between them. This CDR3 contains 16 residues. CDR3 sequence reads: CASSFWGRGEADTQYF. The CDR3 DNA sequence: TGTGCCAGCAGCTTCTGGGGCCGCGGGGAGGCAGATACGCAGTATTTT.

V gene TRBV18 combines with J gene TRBJ2-5, with 10 bases that match TRBD2. The germline V gene encodes CDR1 KGHSH and CDR2 LQKENI. V gave up 2 bases and J gave up 5 bases; unmatched junction bases: 5. CDR3 length: 15 residues. CDR3 protein: CASSPSSGGMETQYF. The CDR3 coding sequence is TGTGCCAGCTCACCATCTAGCGGGGGCATGGAGACCCAGTACTTC.

This clone was observed a few times. This chain links TRBV19 with TRBJ1-5; TRBD1 matches at 10 bases. V shed 8 bases, J shed 6 bases, and the junction held 10 bases outside the gene matches. Germline CDR1 reads LNHDA; CDR2 reads SQIVND (reference sequence). The CDR3 length is 15 residues. CDR3 protein: CASGDRTGGSQPQHF. The CDR3 region has the DNA TGTGCCAGTGGAGACCGGACAGGGGGGAGTCAGCCCCAGCATTTT.

Only a few counts were recorded for this clone. The gene calls are TRBV30 and TRBJ1-1, with D unresolved. This CDR3 has 16 amino acids. The germline V and J ends were trimmed by 1 base and 0 bases, with 15 bases remaining between them. From germline, CDR1 is GTSNPN and CDR2 SVGIG (reference sequence). The CDR3 loop is CAWSGLSGIMNTEAFF. CDR3 coding DNA: TGTGCCTGGAGTGGCCTAAGCGGGATTATGAACACTGAAGCTTTCTTT. The whole variable domain, remainder taken from reference TRBV30 and TRBJ1-1, is SQTIHQWPATLVQPVGSPLSLECTVEGTSNPNLYWYRQAAGRGLQLLFYSVGIGQISSEVPQNLSASRPQDRQFILSSKKLLLSDSGFYLCAWSGLSGIMNTEAFFGQGTRLTVV.

The chain recombines TRBV5-6 with TRBJ2-5, with a weak D call TRBD2 (8 bases). Per the germline V gene, CDR1 is SGHDT and CDR2 is YYEEEE. V shed 2 bases and J shed 5 bases, with 19 bases lying between them. This CDR3 contains 16 residues. The CDR3 bases are TGTGCCAGCAGCTTACTTAGCGGGACCAGGGGGGAGACCCAGTACTTC. Its translation is CASSLLSGTRGETQYF.

The V and J genes are TRBV7-2 and TRBJ2-3; D is unresolved. There are 12 residues in the CDR3. V was clipped by 6 bases and J by 7 bases, with 11 bases between them. Germline V gene lookup returns CDR1 SGHTA and CDR2 FQGNSA. CDR3 coding DNA: TGTGCCAGCAGACCCGCCCAGAATACGCAGTATTTT. This codes for CASRPAQNTQYF.

The chain uses TRBV7-2 and TRBJ1-5; the match to TRBD1 covers 7 bases. Losses at the gene ends were 1 base for V and 5 bases for J; bases not matched to a gene: 2. Germline lookup yields CDR1 SGHTA and CDR2 FQGNSA. The CDR3 runs to 14 residues. As DNA, the CDR3 is TGTGCCAGCAGCTTAGACAGGGGCTATCAGCCCCAGCATTTT. Its protein is CASSLDRGYQPQHF.

V usage is TRBV24-1 and J usage is TRBJ2-2, with 8 bases that match TRBD1. With V trimmed by 7 bases and J by 3 bases, 3 bases remained unmatched. The CDR3 is made up of 14 amino acids. Germline CDR1 KGHDR, CDR2 SFDVKD. CDR3 protein: CATRKTGDTGELFF. The CDR3 DNA reads TGTGCCACCAGGAAGACAGGGGACACCGGGGAGCTGTTTTTT.

The CDR3, as DNA: TGTGCCAGCACGACAGGGGAGGGCAATCAGCCCCAGCATTTT. Translating it yields CASTTGEGNQPQHF. V is TRBV28 and J is TRBJ1-5; 8 positions agree with TRBD1. Losses at the gene ends were 7 bases for V and 2 bases for J; bases not matched to a gene: 4. The CDR3 sequence is 14 residues long. From germline, CDR1 is MDHEN and CDR2 SYDVKM.

J is TRBJ2-2 and V is TRBV5-8; D unresolved. Per the germline V gene, CDR1 is SGHTS and CDR2 is YDEGEE. V was pared by 1 base and J by 4 bases, with 14 bases between. There are 16 residues in the CDR3. CDR3 nucleotides: TGTGCCAGCAGCTTGAATACGGGTTTCAGCACCGGGGAGCTGTTTTTT. This gives the protein CASSLNTGFSTGELFF.

The rearrangement joins TRBV6-5 to TRBJ2-3; D gene uncertain. From germline, CDR1 is MNHEY and CDR2 SVGAGI. Trimming cost V 7 bases and J 9 bases, with 11 bases left between them. This CDR3 spans 11 amino acids. CDR3 region: CASTPGDTQYF. In nucleotides, the CDR3 is TGTGCCAGCACCCCCGGAGACACGCAGTATTTT.

This chain joins TRBV13 and TRBJ2-3; 8 nucleotides agree with TRBD2. The CDR3 sequence is 14 residues long. Germline V gene sequence: CDR1 PRHDT, CDR2 FYEKMQ (reference sequence). The ends lost 5 bases at V and 5 bases at J; junction bases unmatched: 6. The CDR3 is CASSRGGSIDTQYF. The CDR3 DNA reads as TGTGCCAGCAGCCGGGGGGGGTCGATAGATACGCAGTATTTT.

V and J are TRBV12-5 and TRBJ1-3; D ambiguous. Trimming cost V 0 bases and J 4 bases, with 7 bases left between them. Germline assignment: CDR1 LGHNT and CDR2 FRNRAP. CDR3 length equals 14 residues. The CDR3 DNA reads as TGTGCTAGTGGTTTGGTCACACCCGGAAACACCATATATTTT. Translated, it gives CASGLVTPGNTIYF. Full variable domain (outside the CDR3, taken from reference TRBV12-5 and TRBJ1-3): DARVTQTPRHKVTEMGQEVTMRCQPILGHNTVFWYRQTMMQGLELLAYFRNRAPLDDSGMPKDRFSAEMPDATLATLKIQPSEPRDSAVYFCASGLVTPGNTIYFGEGSWLTVV.

This sequence joins TRBV9 and TRBJ2-1; 10 bases are a match to TRBD1. V shed 3 bases and J 4 bases; nucleotides not matched to a gene: 4. Germline CDR1 SGDLS, CDR2 YYNGEE. The CDR3 contains 15 residues. The CDR3, as DNA: TGTGCCAGCAGCGCGGACAGGGGGGGATACAATGAGCAGTTCTTC. It is translated as CASSADRGGYNEQFF.